One TCR beta chain is described in this entry. What it recognizes is unknown. This sample was included in a study of cytotoxic CD8 clonotypes in ibrutinib-treated CLL. Study details: Patients attained about 25 partial and 2 complete responses; at median 68 months, around 15 remained remitted while about twelve progressed. Study-level results: Clonality increased at ibrutinib response and stayed stable in sustained remission. At progression, however, it fell back toward baseline.

The TCR beta libraries used roughly 2.2 micrograms of genomic DNA that came from cryopreserved PBMCs. The assay was immunoSEQ multiplex PCR, and TCRdb's table has in-frame clones only and misses some. This sample has about 300,000 clones, with less than 85% found just once. This material consisted of PBMCs, taken at disease progression, from a patient treated with ibrutinib. The clonotype originates from a human donor with chronic lymphocytic leukemia.

The CDR3 region is CASSWGQGGIDEQFF. DNA of the CDR3: TGTGCCAGCAGTTGGGGACAGGGGGGAATCGATGAGCAGTTCTTC. The chain uses TRBV2 and TRBJ2-1; TRBD1 matches at 11 bases. After removal of 5 bases from V and 8 bases from J, the junction contained 8 bases not matched to a gene. CDR1 and CDR2 (germline): SNHLY, FYNNEI. The CDR3 length is 15 residues.